The clone carrying this TCR beta chain was seen only a few times. Germline-derived CDR1 and CDR2 are SGHTA and FQGNSA. Deletions cut 5 bases from V and 7 bases from J, with 23 bases between. This CDR3 comprises 16 residues. The sample comes from a study of blood T cells in healthy people across ages. The overall study: Template switching caught about one barcoded beta molecule for each two T cells.

The use of a sample-barcoded 5' primer and a J-beta primer mix characterized a second PCR of 7 to 11 cycles. MiXCR was run by TCRdb on the 5' RACE reads, yielding one entry per CDR3 protein. The sample shows around 580,000 distinct CDR3 sequences, around 48% of them seen only once. Each donor supplied approximately 10 milliliters of peripheral blood. Isolation of PBMCs gave at least 6 million cells per sample. The sequenced sample was blood. J is TRBJ1-2 and V is TRBV7-2, with D possibly matching TRBD1 (6 bases). The receptor was derived from a man aged 80 or over in good health. This CDR3 reads CASSPRRGTPASGYTF. CDR3 nucleotide sequence: TGTGCCAGCAGCCCCAGAAGGGGGACCCCCGCTTCTGGCTACACCTTC.